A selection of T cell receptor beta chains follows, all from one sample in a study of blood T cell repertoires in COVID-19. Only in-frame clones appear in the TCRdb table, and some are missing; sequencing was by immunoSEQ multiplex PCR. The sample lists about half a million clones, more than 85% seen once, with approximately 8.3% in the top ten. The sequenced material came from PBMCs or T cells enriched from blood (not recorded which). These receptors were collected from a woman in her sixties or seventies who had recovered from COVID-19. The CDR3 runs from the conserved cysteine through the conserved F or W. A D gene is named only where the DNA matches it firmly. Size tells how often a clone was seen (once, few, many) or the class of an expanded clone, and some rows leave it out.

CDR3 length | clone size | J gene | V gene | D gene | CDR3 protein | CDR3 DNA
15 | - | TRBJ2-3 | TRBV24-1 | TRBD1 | CATSDPGQGADTQYF | TGTGCCACCAGTGATCCTGGACAGGGGGCAGATACGCAGTATTTT
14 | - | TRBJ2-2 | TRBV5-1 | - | CASSSTGYTGELFF | TGCGCCAGCAGCTCTACAGGCTACACCGGGGAGCTGTTTTTT
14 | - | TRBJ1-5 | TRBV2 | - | CASRGPTSNQPQHF | TGTGCCAGCAGGGGGCCTACTAGCAATCAGCCCCAGCATTTT
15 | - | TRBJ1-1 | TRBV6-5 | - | CASSYSSRMNTEAFF | TGTGCCAGCAGTTACTCGTCGAGGATGAACACTGAAGCTTTCTTT
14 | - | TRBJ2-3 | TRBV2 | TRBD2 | CAGRLAEVTDTQYF | TGTGCCGGGAGGCTAGCGGAGGTCACAGATACGCAGTATTTT
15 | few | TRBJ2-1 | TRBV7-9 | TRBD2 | CASSFGGGGYNEQFF | TGTGCCAGCAGCTTCGGCGGGGGGGGTTACAATGAGCAGTTCTTC
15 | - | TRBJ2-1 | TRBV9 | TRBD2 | CASSPTSGVYNEQFF | TGTGCCAGCAGCCCGACTAGCGGGGTATACAATGAGCAGTTCTTC
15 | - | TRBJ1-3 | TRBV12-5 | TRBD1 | CASGPGQEYGNTIYF | TGTGCTAGTGGTCCGGGACAGGAATATGGAAACACCATATATTTT
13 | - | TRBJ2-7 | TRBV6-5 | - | CASSQNRDLEQYF | TGTGCCAGCAGTCAGAACAGGGACCTTGAGCAGTACTTC
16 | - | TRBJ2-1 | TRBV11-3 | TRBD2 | CASSWRGSFTYNEQFF | TGTGCCAGCAGTTGGCGGGGGTCTTTTACCTACAATGAGCAGTTCTTC
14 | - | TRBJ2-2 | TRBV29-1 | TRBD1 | CSAEGQGGGGELFF | TGCAGCGCCGAGGGACAGGGGGGAGGCGGGGAGCTGTTTTTT
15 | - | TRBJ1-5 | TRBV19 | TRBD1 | CASTMDRGFNQPQHF | TGTGCCAGTACCATGGACAGGGGGTTCAATCAGCCCCAGCATTTT
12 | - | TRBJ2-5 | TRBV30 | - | CAWSVMRETQYF | TGTGCCTGGAGTGTCATGAGAGAGACCCAGTACTTC
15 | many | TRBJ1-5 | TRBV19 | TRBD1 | CASSIFQAAGQGLHF | TGTGCCAGTAGTATATTTCAGGCGGCGGGACAGGGCCTTCATTTT
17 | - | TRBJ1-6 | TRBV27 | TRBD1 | CASSSTARTGEQSPLHF | TGTGCCAGCAGTTCCACCGCCAGGACAGGGGAACAATCACCCCTCCACTTT
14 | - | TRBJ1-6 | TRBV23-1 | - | CASICRDLNSPLHF | TGCGCCAGCATTTGTAGGGACTTAAATTCACCCCTCCACTTT
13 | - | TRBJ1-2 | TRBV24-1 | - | CATSDAKVGGYTF | TGTGCCACCAGTGACGCCAAAGTGGGCGGCTACACCTTC
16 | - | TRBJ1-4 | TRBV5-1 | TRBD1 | CASSPGQGVPHEKLFF | TGCGCCAGCAGCCCTGGACAGGGGGTTCCCCATGAAAAACTGTTTTTT
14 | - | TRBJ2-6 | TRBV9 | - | CASQQGSGANVLTF | TGTGCCAGCCAACAGGGCTCTGGGGCCAACGTCCTGACTTTC
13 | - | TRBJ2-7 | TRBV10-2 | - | CASSDGEPVEQYF | TGCGCCAGCAGTGACGGGGAGCCGGTGGAGCAGTACTTC
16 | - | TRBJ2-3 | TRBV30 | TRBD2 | CAWRQTPGLGTDTQYF | TGTGCCTGGAGACAAACCCCGGGACTAGGGACAGATACGCAGTATTTT
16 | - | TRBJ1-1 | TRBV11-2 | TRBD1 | CASSLFRGTGSFGAFF | TGTGCCAGCAGCTTATTTAGGGGGACAGGCAGTTTTGGCGCTTTCTTT
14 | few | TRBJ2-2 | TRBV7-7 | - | CASSFGQNTGELFF | TGTGCCAGCAGCTTCGGACAGAACACCGGGGAGCTGTTTTTT
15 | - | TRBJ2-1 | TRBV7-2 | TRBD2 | CASSSPGLAYNEQFF | TGTGCCAGCAGCTCCCCCGGACTAGCCTACAATGAGCAGTTCTTC
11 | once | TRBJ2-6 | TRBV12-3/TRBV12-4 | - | CASSLRSEMTF | TGTGCCAGCAGTTTACGCTCTGAGATGACTTTC
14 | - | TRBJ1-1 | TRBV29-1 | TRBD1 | CSVPTGTVNTEAFF | TGCAGCGTTCCGACAGGGACAGTGAACACTGAAGCTTTCTTT
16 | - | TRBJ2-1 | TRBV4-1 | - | CASSQDRDSPDNEQFF | TGCGCCAGCAGCCAAGACCGGGACTCCCCCGACAATGAGCAGTTCTTC
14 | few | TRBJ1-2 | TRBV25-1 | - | CASSEPDTTYGYTF | TGTGCCAGCAGTGAACCGGACACTACCTATGGCTACACCTTC
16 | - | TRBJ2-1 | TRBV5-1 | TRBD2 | CASSLGGRGAYNEQFF | TGCGCCAGCAGCTTGGGCGGGAGGGGAGCCTACAATGAGCAGTTCTTC
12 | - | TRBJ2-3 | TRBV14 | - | CASSRGGDTQYF | TGTGCCAGCAGTAGGGGTGGAGATACGCAGTATTTT
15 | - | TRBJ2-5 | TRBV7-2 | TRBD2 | CASSSLAGGMETQYF | TGTGCCAGCAGCTCCCTAGCGGGGGGTATGGAGACCCAGTACTTC
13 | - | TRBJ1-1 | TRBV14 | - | CASTQDRGTEAFF | TGTGCCAGCACCCAGGATAGAGGGACTGAAGCTTTCTTT
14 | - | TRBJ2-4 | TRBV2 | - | CASSEAGFKNIQYF | TGTGCCAGCAGTGAGGCAGGATTCAAAAACATTCAGTACTTC
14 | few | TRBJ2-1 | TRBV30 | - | CAWSPTIKGSEQFF | TGTGCCTGGAGTCCCACGATTAAGGGGTCTGAGCAGTTCTTC
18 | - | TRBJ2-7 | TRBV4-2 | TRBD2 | CASSQVGLAPSGAYEQYF | TGTGCCAGCAGCCAAGTTGGACTAGCCCCCTCCGGGGCGTACGAGCAGTACTTC
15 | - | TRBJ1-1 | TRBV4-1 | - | CASSQERQGRTEAFF | TGCGCCAGCAGCCAAGAAAGGCAGGGTAGGACTGAAGCTTTCTTT
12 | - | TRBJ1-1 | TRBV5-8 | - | CASGQLNTEAFF | TGTGCCAGCGGACAGCTGAACACTGAAGCTTTCTTT